This T cell receptor (beta chain) was found in a study of shared clonotypes between healthy human individuals. Study overall: Every donor yielded three CD4 naive, three CD4 memory, two CD8 naive and one CD8 memory plate.

Study-level points and caveats: Non-shared clonotypes had lower generation probabilities than clonotypes shared by all four sorted-subset donors.

The CDR3 contains 11 residues when both ends are counted. From germline, CDR1 is SNHLY and CDR2 FYNNEI. The table lists this clone with a few counts. Antigen: not known. This CDR3 is missing its conserved last phenylalanine or tryptophan, likely due to a read error. The limits of the CDR3 on the DNA are not certain, so only TCRdb's listed CDR3 is given. Each sorted subset replicate got 200 ng genomic DNA, roughly 30,000 genomes. The method was immunoSEQ multiplex PCR; TCRdb's version includes in-frame clones alone and lacks a portion of them. Of more than 2,000,000 clones listed, around 90% are singletons.

This clonotype was sampled from a young man in good health. Material: naive CD4+ T cells sorted from blood. Subset noted: CD45RA+ positively selected. The genes are TRBV2 and TRBJ2-4. CDR3: CASSEGTRLRV.